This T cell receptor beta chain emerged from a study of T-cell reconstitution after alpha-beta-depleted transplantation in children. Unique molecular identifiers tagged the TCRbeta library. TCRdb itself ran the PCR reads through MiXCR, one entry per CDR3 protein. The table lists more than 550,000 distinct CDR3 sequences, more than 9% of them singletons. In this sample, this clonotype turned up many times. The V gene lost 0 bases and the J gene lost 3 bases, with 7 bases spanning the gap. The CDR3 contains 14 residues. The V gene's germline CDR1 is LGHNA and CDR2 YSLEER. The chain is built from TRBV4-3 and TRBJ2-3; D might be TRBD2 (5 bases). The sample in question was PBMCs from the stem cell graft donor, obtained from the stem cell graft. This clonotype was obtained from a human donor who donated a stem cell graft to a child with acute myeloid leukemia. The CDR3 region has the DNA TGCGCCAGCAGCCAAGATAGAGGGACAGATACGCAGTATTTT. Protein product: CASSQDRGTDTQYF.